This T cell receptor (beta chain) was identified in a study of early T cells in non-severe SARS-CoV-2 infection. The germline V and J ends were trimmed by 0 bases and 11 bases, with 11 bases remaining between them. Germline-derived CDR1 and CDR2 are SGDLS and YYNGEE. There are 12 residues in the CDR3. In TCRdb, the 5' RACE reads were re-called with MiXCR into one record per CDR3 protein. The repertoire includes approximately 65,000 distinct CDR3 sequences, 11% of them detected once, and 6.4% sits in the top ten. Sequenced: whole blood. This TCR came from an adult who was a healthcare worker with PCR-confirmed SARS-CoV-2 infection or an uninfected control (not recorded which). The chain couples TRBV9 to TRBJ1-2; D gene uncertain. The CDR3 bases are TGTGCCAGCAGCGTAGGAGGACGGGTATACACCTTC. Residues: CASSVGGRVYTF.